This T cell receptor (beta chain) was captured by sequencing in a study of technical replicates of blood from several donors. This clone showed up just once. The CDR3 totals 16 residues. Unmatched junction bases numbered 12, after V lost 7 bases and J lost 3 bases. Germline V gene data show CDR1 as MDHEN and CDR2 as SYDVKM. The protocol was immunoSEQ multiplex PCR, while the TCRdb copy is restricted to in-frame clones and leaves out a portion. This table holds 60,000 to 90,000 clones, 85% to 95% found once. V is TRBV28 and J is TRBJ2-5; 9 bases agree with TRBD1. Sample: T cells isolated from PBMCs. This TCR was sampled from a human donor in good health. CDR3 sequence (DNA): TGTGCCAGCACTAAAGGGGGGACAGGGTCAAAAGAGACCCAGTACTTC. Translation: CASTKGGTGSKETQYF.